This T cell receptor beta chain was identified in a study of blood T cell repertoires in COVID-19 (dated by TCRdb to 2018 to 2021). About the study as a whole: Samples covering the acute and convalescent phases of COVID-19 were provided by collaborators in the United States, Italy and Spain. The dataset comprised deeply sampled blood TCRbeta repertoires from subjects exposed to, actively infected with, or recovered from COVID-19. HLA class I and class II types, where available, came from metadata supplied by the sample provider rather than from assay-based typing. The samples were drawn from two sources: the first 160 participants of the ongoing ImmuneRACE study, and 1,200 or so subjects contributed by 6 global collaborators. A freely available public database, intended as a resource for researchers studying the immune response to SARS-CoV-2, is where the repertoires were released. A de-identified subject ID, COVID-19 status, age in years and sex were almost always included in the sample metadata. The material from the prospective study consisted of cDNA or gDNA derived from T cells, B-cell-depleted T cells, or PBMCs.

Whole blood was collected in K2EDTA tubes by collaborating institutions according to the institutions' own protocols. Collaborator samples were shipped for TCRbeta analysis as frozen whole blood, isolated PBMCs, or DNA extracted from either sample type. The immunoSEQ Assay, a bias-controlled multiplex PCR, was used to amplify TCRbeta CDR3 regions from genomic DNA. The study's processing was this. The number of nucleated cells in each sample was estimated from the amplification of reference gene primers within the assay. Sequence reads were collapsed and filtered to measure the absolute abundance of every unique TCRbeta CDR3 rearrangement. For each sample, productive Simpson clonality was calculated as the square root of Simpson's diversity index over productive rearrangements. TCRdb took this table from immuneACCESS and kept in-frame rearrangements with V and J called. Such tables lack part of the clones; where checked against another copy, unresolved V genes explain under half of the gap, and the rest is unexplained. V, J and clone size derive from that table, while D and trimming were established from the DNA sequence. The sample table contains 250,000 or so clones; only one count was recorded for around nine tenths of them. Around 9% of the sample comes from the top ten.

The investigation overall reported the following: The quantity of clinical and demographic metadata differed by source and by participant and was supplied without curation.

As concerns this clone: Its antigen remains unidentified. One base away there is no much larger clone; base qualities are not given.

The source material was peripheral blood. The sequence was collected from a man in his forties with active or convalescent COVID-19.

The sequenced DNA is TGTGCCAGCAGCTCCCCCGGACTAGCGGGAGACGAGCAGTACTTC. It translates as CASSSPGLAGDEQYF. The V and J genes are TRBV7-6 and TRBJ2-7; the central 13 bases match TRBD2. In the germline V gene, CDR1 corresponds to SGHVS and CDR2 to FNYEAQ. V is cut back by 4 bases and J by 5 bases, with 5 bases in the junction unmatched. The CDR3 covers 15 residues, taking in both the cysteine and the phenylalanine. Only CDR3 DNA remains: 45 bases, in frame from the first base.